Below, one T cell receptor beta chain is given with its context. One entry per CDR3 protein results from TCRdb running MiXCR on the PCR reads. Of just over 15,000 distinct CDR3 sequences detected, roughly 54% appear once; the ten largest clones hold around 35%. This record comes from a study of tumor-infiltrating lymphocytes in oesophageal squamous cell carcinoma. CDR3 length: 16 amino acids. CDR1 and CDR2 from the germline V gene are SEHNR and FQNEAQ (reference sequence). V was pared by 6 bases and J by 11 bases, with 28 bases between. The source of this sequence is a female donor with esophageal squamous cell carcinoma. J is TRBJ2-5 and V is TRBV7-9; the D is unclear. Input material: esophageal tumor tissue. The CDR3 here is CASRPAAGPARNEQYF. The DNA for the CDR3 is TGTGCCAGCAGACCTGCCGCCGGGCCCGCACGCAATGAGCAGTACTTC.